The sequence of this TCR beta chain was determined in a study of CXCR3-negative and CXCR3-positive naive CD8 T cells. Study as a whole: Total TRB output reached 150 million or so reads, about 1.5 +/- 0.3 million per library. The study's findings and limits: Fresh PBMCs went into most assays, and CXCR3 expression partly declined after cryopreservation. The TRB CDR3s that CXCR3-positive naive cells carried were more hydrophobic than those of CXCR3-negative naive cells. For naive cells, CXCR3-negative and CXCR3-positive subsets had similar TRBV-TRBJ usage; for memory cells, usage differed.

Germline CDR1 SGDLS, CDR2 YYNGEE. This CDR3 is 12 amino acids long. For this clonotype: Its antigen remains unidentified.

Carrying UMI labels, the TRB cDNA libraries were prepared through 5' RACE. TCRdb reprocessed the 5' RACE reads and keeps a single row for each CDR3 protein, giving no DNA. The sample's table shows tens of thousands of distinct CDR3 sequences. The rearrangement joins TRBV9 to TRBJ2-1; there is no DNA to check the TCRdb D call of TRBD2. The TCR comes from a human donor in good health. Some clones in this sample may be carry-over from other donors' samples. Sequencing used naive CXCR3+ CD8+ T cells from blood. Subset in this sample: CD45RO-CCR7+CD27+CD95- naive CD8+ T cells expressing CXCR3 (TNR3+). The CDR3 sequence is CASEGPVAEQFF.